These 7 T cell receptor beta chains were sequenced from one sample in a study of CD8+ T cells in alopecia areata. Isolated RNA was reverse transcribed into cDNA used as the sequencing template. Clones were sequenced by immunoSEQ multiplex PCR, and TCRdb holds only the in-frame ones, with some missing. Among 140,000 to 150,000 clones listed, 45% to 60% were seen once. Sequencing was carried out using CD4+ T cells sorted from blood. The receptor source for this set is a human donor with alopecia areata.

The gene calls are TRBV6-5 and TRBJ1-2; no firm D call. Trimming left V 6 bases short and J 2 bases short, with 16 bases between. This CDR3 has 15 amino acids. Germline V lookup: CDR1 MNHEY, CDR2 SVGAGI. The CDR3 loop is CASRTRRGSNYGYTF. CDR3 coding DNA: TGTGCCAGCAGGACTCGTAGAGGGTCCAACTATGGCTACACCTTC.

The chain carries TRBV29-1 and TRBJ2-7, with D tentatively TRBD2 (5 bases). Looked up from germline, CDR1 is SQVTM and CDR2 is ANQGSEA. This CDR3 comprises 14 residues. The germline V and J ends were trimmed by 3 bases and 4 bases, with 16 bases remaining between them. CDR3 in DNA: TGCAGCGTTGAGTCTCTGGGGAGTAGGTACGAGCAGTACTTC. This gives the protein CSVESLGSRYEQYF.

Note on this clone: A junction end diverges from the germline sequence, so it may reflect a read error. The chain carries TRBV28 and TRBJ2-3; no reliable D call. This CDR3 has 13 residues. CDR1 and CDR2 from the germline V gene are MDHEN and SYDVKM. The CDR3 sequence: CATSRTGRAPQYF. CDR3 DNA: TGTGCCACCAGTCGTACCGGCCGGGCCCCGCAGTATTTT.

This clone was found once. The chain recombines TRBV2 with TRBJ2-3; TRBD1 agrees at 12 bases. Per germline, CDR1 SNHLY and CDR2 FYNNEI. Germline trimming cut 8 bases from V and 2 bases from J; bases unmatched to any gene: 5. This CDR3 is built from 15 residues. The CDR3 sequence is CASQRDRGLTDTQYF. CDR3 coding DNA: TGTGCCAGCCAACGGGACAGGGGGCTCACAGATACGCAGTATTTT.

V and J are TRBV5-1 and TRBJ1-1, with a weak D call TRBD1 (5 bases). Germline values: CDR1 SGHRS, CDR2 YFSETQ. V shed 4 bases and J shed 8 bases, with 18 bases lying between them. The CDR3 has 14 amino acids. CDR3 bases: TGCGCCAGCAGCCTTGCTTTGTCCGACAGAGAAGCTTTCTTT. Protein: CASSLALSDREAFF.

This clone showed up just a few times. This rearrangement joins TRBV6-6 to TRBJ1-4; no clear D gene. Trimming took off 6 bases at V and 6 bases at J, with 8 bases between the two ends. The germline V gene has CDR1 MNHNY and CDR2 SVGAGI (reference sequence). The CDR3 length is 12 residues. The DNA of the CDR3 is TGTGCCAGCAGCCCGCCCCATGAAAAACTGTTTTTT. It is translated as CASSPPHEKLFF.

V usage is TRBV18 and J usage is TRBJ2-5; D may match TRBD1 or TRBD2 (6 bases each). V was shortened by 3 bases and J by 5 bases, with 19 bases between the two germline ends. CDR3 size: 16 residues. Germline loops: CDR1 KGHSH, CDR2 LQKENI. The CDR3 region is CASSPRTAKSGETQYF. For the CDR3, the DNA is TGTGCCAGCTCACCCCGGACAGCCAAAAGCGGGGAGACCCAGTACTTC.